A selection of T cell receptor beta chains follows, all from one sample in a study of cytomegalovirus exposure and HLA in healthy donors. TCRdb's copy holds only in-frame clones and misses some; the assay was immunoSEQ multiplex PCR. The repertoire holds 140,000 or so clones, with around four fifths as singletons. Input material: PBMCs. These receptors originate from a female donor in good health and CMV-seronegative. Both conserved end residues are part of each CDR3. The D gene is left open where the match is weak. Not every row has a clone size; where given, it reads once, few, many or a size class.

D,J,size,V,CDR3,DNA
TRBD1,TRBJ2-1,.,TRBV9,CASSVEKTGWGTGGIHEQFF,TGTGCCAGCAGCGTGGAAAAGACAGGCTGGGGGACAGGGGGGATTCATGAGCAGTTCTTC
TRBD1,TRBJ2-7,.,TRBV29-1,CSVDFGTDHSYEQYF,TGCAGCGTTGATTTCGGGACAGATCACTCCTACGAGCAGTACTTC
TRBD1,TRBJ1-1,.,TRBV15,CATSRDGQGLNTEAFF,TGTGCCACCAGCAGAGACGGACAGGGACTCAACACTGAAGCTTTCTTT
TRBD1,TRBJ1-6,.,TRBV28,CASSLWFLRGPNSPLHF,TGTGCCAGCAGTTTATGGTTCCTAAGGGGGCCGAATTCACCCCTCCACTTT
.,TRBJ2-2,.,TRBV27,CASSSLILKATGELFF,TGTGCCAGCAGTTCCCTTATTTTAAAAGCGACCGGGGAGCTGTTTTTT
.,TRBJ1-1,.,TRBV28,CASSHVDWNTEAFF,TGTGCCAGCAGCCATGTCGACTGGAACACTGAAGCTTTCTTT
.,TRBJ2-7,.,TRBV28,CASSFVGVYEQYF,TGTGCCAGCAGTTTTGTCGGGGTCTACGAGCAGTACTTC
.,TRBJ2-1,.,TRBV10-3,CAIGTGTYNEQFF,TGTGCCATCGGAACGGGAACCTACAATGAGCAGTTCTTC
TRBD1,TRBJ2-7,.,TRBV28,CASIGTGEPYEQYF,TGTGCCAGCATCGGGACAGGGGAACCCTACGAGCAGTACTTC
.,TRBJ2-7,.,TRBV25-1,CASSEYGLEQYF,TGTGCCAGCAGTGAATATGGGCTCGAGCAGTACTTC
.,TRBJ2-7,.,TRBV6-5,CASSYGRGLGSYEQYF,TGTGCCAGCAGTTACGGGCGGGGTTTGGGCTCCTACGAGCAGTACTTC
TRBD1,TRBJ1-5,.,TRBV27,CASQGAGNQPQHF,TGTGCCAGCCAGGGGGCAGGAAATCAGCCCCAGCATTTT
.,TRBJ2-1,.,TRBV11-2,CASRDFSSYNEQFF,TGTGCCAGCAGAGACTTTAGCTCCTACAATGAGCAGTTCTTC
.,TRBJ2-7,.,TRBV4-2,CASRRSLGAMNEQYF,TGTGCCAGCAGAAGATCATTGGGGGCGATGAACGAGCAGTACTTC
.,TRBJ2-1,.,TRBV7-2,CASRRAPTHSYNEQFF,TGTGCCAGCAGGCGGGCACCTACTCACTCCTACAATGAGCAGTTCTTC
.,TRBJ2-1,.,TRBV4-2,CASSERAISYNEQFF,TGTGCCAGCAGTGAGCGGGCCATCTCCTACAATGAGCAGTTCTTC
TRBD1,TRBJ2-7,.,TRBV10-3,CAIRGQGSSYEQYF,TGTGCCATCAGGGGACAGGGCAGCTCCTACGAGCAGTACTTC
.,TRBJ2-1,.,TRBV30,CAWGTGNYEQFF,TGTGCCTGGGGAACCGGGAACTATGAGCAGTTCTTC
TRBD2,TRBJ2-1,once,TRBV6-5,CASSSSGRYINEQFF,TGTGCCAGCAGTTCAAGCGGGAGGTATATCAATGAGCAGTTCTTC
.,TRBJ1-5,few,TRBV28,CASSLEGARNQPQHF,TGTGCCAGCAGTCTCGAAGGGGCAAGGAATCAGCCCCAGCATTTT
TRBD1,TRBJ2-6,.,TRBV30,CAWSVSRGRPTSGANVLTF,TGTGCCTGGAGTGTATCTAGGGGGCGGCCCACCTCGGGGGCCAACGTCCTGACTTTC
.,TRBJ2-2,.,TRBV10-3,CAIRATLLSGTGELFF,TGTGCCATCAGGGCTACATTGTTATCGGGCACCGGGGAGCTGTTTTTT
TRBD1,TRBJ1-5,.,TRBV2,CASSRQGGNSNQPQHF,TGTGCCAGCAGCCGACAGGGGGGGAATAGCAATCAGCCCCAGCATTTT
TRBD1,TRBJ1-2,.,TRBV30,CAWRVLDRAGYTF,TGTGCCTGGAGAGTTCTGGACAGGGCTGGCTACACCTTC